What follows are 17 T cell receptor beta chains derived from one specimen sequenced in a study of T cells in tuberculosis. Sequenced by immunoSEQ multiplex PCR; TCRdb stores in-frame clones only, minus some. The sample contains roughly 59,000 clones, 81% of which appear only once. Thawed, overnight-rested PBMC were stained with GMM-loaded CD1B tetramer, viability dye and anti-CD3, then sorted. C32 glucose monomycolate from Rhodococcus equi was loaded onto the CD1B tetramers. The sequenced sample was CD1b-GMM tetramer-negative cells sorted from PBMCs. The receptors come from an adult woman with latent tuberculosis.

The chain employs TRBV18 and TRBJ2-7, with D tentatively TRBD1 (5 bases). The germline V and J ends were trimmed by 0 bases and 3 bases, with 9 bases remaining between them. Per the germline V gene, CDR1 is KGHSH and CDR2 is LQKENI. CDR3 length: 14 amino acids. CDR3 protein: CASSPPKGYYEQYF. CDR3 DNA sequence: TGTGCCAGCTCACCACCGAAGGGGTACTACGAGCAGTACTTC.

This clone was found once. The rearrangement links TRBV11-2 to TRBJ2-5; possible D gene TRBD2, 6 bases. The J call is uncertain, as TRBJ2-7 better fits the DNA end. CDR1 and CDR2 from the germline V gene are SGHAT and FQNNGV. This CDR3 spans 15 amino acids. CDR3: CASSSRGSGTYEQYF. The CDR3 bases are TGTGCCAGCAGCTCCCGGGGGAGCGGTACCTACGAGCAGTACTTC.

The chain's CDR3 is CASSPTQSSYEQYF. DNA of the CDR3: TGTGCCAGCTCACCGACACAGAGCTCCTACGAGCAGTACTTC. The chain recombines TRBV18 with TRBJ2-7; D unclear. The V gene lost 3 bases and the J gene lost 0 bases, with 9 bases spanning the gap. CDR3 size: 14 residues. The germline gives CDR1 KGHSH, CDR2 LQKENI. Drawing the rest from reference TRBV18 and TRBJ2-7, the complete variable domain is NAGVMQNPRHLVRRRGQEARLRCSPMKGHSHVYWYRQLPEEGLKFMVYLQKENIIDESGMPKERFSAEFPKEGPSILRIQQVVRGDSAAYFCASSPTQSSYEQYFGPGTRLTVT.

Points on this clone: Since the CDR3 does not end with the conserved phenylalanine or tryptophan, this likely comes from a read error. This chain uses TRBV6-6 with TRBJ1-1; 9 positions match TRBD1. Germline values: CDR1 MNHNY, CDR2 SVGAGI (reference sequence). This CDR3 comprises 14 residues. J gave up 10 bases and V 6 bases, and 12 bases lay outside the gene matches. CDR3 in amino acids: CASSLTGGEGRAFL. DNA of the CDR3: TGTGCCAGCAGCCTTACAGGGGGCGAGGGGAGAGCTTTCCTT.

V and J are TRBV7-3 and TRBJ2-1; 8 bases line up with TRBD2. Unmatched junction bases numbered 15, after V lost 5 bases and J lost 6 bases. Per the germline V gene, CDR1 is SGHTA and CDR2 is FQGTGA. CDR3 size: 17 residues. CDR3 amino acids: CASSRQRGTVKGNEQFF. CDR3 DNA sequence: TGTGCCAGCAGCCGTCAGCGGGGGACTGTAAAAGGCAATGAGCAGTTCTTC.

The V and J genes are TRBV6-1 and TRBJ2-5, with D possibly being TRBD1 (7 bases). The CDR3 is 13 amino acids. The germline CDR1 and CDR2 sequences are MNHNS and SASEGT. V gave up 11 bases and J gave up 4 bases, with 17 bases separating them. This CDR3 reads CAGGTVFLETQYF. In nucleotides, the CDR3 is TGTGCCGGAGGGACAGTCTTCCTAGAGACCCAGTACTTC.

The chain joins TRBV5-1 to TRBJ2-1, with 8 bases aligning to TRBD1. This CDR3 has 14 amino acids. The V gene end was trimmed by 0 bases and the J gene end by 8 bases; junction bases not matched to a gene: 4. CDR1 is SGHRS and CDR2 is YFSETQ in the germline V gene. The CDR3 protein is CASSLGTGSDEQFF. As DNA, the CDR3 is TGCGCCAGCAGCTTGGGGACAGGGTCCGATGAGCAGTTCTTC.

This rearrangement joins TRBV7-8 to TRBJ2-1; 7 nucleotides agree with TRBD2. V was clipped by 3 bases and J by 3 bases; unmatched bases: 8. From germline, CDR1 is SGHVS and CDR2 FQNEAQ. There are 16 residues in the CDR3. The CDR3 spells CASSFASGPYYNEQFF. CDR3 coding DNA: TGTGCCAGCAGCTTCGCTAGCGGCCCTTACTACAATGAGCAGTTCTTC.

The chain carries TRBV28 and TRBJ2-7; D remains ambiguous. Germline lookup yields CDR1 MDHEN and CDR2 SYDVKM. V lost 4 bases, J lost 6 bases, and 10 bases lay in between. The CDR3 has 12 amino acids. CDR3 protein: CASSSLLSEQYF. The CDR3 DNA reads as TGTGCCAGCAGTTCTCTCTTATCCGAGCAGTACTTC.

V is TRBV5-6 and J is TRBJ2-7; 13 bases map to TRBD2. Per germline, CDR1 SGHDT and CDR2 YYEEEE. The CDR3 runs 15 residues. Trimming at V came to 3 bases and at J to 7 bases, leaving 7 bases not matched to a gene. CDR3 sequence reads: CASSSGTSGIGEQYF. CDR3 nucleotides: TGTGCCAGCAGCTCCGGGACTAGCGGGATAGGGGAGCAGTACTTC.

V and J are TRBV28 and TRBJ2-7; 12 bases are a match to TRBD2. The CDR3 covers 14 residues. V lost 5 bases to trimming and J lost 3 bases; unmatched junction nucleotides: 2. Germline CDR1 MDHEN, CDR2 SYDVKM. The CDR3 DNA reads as TGTGCCAGCAGTGGGACTAGCGGGTACTACGAGCAGTACTTC. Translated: CASSGTSGYYEQYF.

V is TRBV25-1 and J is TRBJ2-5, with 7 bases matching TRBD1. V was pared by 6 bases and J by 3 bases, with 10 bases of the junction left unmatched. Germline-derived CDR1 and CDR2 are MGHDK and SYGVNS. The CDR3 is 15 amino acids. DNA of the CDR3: TGTGCCAGCAGCCCTAGGGGGCCCAGGGAAGAGACCCAGTACTTC. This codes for CASSPRGPREETQYF.

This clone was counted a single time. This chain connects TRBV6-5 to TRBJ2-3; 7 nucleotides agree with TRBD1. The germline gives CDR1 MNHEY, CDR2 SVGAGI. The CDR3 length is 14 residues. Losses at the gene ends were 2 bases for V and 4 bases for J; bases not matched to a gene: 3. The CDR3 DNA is TGTGCCAGCAGTTACCGAAGGGGGCCAGATACGCAGTATTTT. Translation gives CASSYRRGPDTQYF.

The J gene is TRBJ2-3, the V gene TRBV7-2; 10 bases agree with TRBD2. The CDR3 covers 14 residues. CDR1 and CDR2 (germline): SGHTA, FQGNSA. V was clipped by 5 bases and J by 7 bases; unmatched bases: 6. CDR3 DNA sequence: TGTGCCAGCAGCCCTAGCGGGGGTATGAATACGCAGTATTTT. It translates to CASSPSGGMNTQYF.

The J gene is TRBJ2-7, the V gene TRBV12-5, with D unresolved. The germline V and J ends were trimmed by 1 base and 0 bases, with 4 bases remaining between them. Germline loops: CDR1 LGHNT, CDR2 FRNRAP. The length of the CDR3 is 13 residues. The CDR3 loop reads CASGLGLSYEQYF. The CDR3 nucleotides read TGTGCTAGTGGTTTGGGACTCTCCTACGAGCAGTACTTC.

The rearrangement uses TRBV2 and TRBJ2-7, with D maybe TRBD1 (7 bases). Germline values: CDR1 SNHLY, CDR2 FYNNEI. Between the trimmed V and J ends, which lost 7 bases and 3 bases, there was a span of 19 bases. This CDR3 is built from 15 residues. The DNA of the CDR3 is TGTGCCAGCACCGTCGAGGAGGGGGCTAGCTACGAGCAGTACTTC. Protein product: CASTVEEGASYEQYF.

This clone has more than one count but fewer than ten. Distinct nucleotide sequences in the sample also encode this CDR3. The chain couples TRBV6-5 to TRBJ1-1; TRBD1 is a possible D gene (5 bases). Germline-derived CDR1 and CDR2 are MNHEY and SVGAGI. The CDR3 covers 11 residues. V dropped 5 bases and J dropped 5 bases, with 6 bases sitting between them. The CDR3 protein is CASSRGTEAFF. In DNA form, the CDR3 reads TGTGCCAGCAGTCGGGGGACTGAAGCTTTCTTT.